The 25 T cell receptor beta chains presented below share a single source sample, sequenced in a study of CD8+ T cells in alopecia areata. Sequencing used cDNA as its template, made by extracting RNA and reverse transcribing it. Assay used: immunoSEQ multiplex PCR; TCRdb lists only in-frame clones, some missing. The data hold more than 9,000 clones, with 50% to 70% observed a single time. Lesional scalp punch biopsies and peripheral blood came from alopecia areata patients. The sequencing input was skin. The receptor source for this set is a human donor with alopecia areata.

CDR3: CASSDDRDQPQHF. In nucleotides, the CDR3 is TGTGCCAGTAGTGACGACAGGGATCAGCCCCAGCATTTT. The rearrangement uses TRBV19 and TRBJ1-5, with 7 nucleotides matching TRBD1. Germline CDR1 LNHDA, CDR2 SQIVND (reference sequence). V lost 5 bases to trimming and J lost 5 bases; unmatched junction nucleotides: 3. The CDR3 totals 13 residues.

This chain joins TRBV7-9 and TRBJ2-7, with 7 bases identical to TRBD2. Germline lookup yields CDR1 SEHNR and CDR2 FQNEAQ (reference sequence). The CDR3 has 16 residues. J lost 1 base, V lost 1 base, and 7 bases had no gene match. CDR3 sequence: CASSLVSGGGSYEQYF. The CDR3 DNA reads TGTGCCAGCAGCTTAGTATCAGGCGGGGGTTCCTACGAGCAGTACTTC. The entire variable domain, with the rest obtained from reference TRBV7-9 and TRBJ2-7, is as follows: DTGVSQNPRHKITKRGQNVTFRCDPISEHNRLYWYRQTLGQGPEFLTYFQNEAQLEKSRLLSDRFSAERPKGSFSTLEIQRTEQGDSAMYLCASSLVSGGGSYEQYFGPGTRLTVT.

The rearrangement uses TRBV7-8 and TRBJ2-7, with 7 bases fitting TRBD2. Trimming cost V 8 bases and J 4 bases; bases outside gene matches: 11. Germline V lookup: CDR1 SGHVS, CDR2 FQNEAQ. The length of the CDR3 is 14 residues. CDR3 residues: CASGTWGGRYEQYF. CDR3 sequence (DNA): TGTGCCAGCGGTACTTGGGGGGGACGATACGAGCAGTACTTC.

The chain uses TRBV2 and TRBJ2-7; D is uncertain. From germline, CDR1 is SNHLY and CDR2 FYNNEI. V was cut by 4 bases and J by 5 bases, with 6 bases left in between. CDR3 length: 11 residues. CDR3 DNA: TGTGCCAGCAGTGTCTATGACGAGCAGTACTTC. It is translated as CASSVYDEQYF.

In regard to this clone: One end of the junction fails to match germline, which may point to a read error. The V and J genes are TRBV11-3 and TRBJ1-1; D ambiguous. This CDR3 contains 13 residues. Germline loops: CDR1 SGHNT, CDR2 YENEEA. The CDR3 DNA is TGTGCCAGCAGCTTCGACCAGAACTCTGAAGCTTTCTTT. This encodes CASSFDQNSEAFF.

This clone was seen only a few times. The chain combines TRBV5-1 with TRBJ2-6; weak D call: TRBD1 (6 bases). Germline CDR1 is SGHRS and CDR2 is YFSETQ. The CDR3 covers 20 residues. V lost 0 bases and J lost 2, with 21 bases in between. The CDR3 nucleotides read TGCGCCAGCAGCTTGGCTCCCTCGTATGCAACAGGGACTGGGGCCAACGTCCTGACTTTC. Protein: CASSLAPSYATGTGANVLTF.

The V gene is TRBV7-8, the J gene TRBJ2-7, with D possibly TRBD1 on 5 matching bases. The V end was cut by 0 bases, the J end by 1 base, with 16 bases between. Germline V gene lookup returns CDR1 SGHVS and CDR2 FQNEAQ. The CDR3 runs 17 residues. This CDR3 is CASSLALFGARSYEQYF. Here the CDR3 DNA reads TGTGCCAGCAGCTTAGCGTTGTTTGGGGCGAGGTCCTACGAGCAGTACTTC.

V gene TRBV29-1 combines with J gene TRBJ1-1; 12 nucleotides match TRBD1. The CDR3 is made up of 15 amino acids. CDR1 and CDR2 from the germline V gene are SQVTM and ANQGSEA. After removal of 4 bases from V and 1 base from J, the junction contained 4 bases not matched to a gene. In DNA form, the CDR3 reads TGCAGCGTTGTGGGGACAGGGGGCTGGAACACTGAAGCTTTCTTT. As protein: CSVVGTGGWNTEAFF.

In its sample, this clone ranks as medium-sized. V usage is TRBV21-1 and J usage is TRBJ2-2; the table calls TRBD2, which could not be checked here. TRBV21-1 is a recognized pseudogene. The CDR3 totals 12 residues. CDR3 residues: CASAVYTGELFF. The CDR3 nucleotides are TGTGCCAGCGCGGTATACACCGGGGAGCTGTTTTTT.

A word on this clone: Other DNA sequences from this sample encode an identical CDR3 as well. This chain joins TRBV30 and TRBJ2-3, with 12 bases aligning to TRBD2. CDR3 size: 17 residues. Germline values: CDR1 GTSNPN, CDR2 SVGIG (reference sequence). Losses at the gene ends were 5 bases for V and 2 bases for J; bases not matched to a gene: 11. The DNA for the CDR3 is TGTGCCTGGGGGAGCGGGCTAGCGGGGGGGTCCACAGATACGCAGTATTTT. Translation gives CAWGSGLAGGSTDTQYF.

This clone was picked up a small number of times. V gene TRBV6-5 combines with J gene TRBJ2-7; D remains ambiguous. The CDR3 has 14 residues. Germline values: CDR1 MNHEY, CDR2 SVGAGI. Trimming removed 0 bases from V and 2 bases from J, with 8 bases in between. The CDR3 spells CASSYSFLAYEQYF. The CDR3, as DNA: TGTGCCAGCAGTTACTCGTTCCTGGCCTACGAGCAGTACTTC.

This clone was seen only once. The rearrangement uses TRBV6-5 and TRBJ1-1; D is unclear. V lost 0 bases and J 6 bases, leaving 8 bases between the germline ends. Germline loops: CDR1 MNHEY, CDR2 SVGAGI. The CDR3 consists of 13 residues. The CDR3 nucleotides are TGTGCCAGCAGTTACTCTGGGCCGGCTGAAGCTTTCTTT. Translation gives CASSYSGPAEAFF.

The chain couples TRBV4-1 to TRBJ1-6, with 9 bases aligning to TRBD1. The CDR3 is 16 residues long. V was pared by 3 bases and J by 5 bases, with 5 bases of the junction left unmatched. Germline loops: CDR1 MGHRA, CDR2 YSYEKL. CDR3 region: CASSQAGTGNNSPLHF. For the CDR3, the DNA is TGCGCCAGCAGCCAGGCCGGGACAGGGAATAATTCACCCCTCCACTTT.

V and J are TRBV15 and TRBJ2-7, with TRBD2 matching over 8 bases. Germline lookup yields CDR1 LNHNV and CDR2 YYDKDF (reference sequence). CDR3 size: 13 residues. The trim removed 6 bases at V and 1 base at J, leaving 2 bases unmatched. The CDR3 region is CATRLAASYEQYF. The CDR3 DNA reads TGTGCCACCAGACTAGCGGCTTCCTACGAGCAGTACTTC.

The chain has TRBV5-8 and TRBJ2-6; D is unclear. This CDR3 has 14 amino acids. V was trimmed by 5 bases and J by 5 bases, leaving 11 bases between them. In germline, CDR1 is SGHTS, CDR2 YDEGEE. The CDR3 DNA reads TGTGCCAGCAGGCCTCGTCTTCGGGCCAACGTCCTGACTTTC. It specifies CASRPRLRANVLTF. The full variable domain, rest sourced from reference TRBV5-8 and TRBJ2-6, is EAGVTQSPTHLIKTRGQQATLRCSPISGHTSVYWYQQALGLGLQFLLWYDEGEERNRGNFPPRFSGRQFPNYSSELNVNALELEDSALYLCASRPRLRANVLTFGAGSRLTVL.

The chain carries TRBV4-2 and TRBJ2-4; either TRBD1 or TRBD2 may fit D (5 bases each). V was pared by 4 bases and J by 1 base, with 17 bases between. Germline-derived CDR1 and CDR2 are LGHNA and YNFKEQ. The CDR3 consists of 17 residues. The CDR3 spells CASSPRGRIGAKNIQYF. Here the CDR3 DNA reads TGTGCCAGCAGCCCCCGGGGCCGCATTGGGGCCAAAAACATTCAGTACTTC.

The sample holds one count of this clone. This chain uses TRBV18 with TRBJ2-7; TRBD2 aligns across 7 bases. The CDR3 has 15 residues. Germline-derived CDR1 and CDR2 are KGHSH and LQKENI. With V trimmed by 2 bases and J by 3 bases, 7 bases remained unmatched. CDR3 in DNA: TGTGCCAGCTCACCATCTGGCAGGGAGGGCTACGAGCAGTACTTC. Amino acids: CASSPSGREGYEQYF.

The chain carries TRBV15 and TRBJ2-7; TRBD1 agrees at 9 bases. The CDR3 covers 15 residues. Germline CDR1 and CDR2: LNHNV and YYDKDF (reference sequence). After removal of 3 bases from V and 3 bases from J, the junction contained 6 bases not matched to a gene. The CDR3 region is CATSSGTGWFYEQYF. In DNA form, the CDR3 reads TGTGCCACCAGCAGCGGGACAGGGTGGTTCTACGAGCAGTACTTC.

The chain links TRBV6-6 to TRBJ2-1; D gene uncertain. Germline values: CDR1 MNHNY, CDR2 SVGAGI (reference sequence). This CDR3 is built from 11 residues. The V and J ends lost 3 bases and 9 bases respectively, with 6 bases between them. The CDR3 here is CASSYPSEQFF. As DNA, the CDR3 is TGTGCCAGCAGTTATCCCAGTGAGCAGTTCTTC.

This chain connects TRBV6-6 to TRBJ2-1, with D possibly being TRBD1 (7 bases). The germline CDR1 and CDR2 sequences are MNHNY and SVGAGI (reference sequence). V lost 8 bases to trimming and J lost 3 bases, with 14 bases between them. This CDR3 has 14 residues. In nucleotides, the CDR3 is TGTGCCAGCGGTGCGGGACAGATCTACAATGAGCAGTTCTTC. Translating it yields CASGAGQIYNEQFF.

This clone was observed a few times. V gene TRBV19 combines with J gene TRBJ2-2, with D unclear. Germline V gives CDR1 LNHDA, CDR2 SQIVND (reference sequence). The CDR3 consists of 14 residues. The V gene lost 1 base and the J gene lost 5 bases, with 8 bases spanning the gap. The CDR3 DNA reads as TGTGCCAGTAGTATAGGACTGGGAACCGGGGAGCTGTTTTTT. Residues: CASSIGLGTGELFF.

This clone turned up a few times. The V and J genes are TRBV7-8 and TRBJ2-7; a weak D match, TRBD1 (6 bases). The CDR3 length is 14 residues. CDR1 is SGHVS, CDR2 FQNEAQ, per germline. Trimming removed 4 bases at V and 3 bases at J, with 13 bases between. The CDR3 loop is CASSSTGKYYEQYF. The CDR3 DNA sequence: TGTGCCAGCAGCTCTACAGGGAAATACTACGAGCAGTACTTC.

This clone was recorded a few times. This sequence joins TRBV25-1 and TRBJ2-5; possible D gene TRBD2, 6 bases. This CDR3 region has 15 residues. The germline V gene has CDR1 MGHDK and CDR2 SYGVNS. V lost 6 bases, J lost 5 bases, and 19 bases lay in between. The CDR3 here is CASRGRARGWETQYF. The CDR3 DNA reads TGTGCCAGCAGAGGAAGGGCACGGGGGTGGGAGACCCAGTACTTC.

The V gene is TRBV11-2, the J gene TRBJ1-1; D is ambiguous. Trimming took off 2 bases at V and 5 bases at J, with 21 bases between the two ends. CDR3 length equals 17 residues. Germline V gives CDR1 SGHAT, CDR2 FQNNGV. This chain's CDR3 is CASSLLTGNGGLTEAFF. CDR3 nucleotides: TGTGCCAGCAGCTTACTGACTGGCAATGGAGGTTTGACTGAAGCTTTCTTT.

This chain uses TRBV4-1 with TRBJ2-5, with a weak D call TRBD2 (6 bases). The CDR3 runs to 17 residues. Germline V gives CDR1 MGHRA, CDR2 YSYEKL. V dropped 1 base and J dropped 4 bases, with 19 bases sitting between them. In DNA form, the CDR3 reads TGCGCCAGCAGCCAAGGTCCAGCTAGAGGGGAGGTAGAGACCCAGTACTTC. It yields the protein CASSQGPARGEVETQYF.